This is a list of T cell receptor beta chains from one sample in a study of post-analysis software for immune sequencing data. A single record per CDR3 protein comes from TCRdb applying MiXCR to the PCR reads. The data contain more than 350,000 distinct CDR3 sequences, 35% to 45% of them singletons. The specimen was blood. These receptors originate from a girl aged 2-10 years with multiple sclerosis. The CDR3 runs from the conserved cysteine through the conserved F or W.

>16|TRBV11-2|TRBJ2-7
CASSLAIGTGIYEQYF
>13|TRBV12-3/TRBV12-4|TRBJ1-6
CASGRTEGSPLHF
>15|TRBV6-5|TRBJ2-1
CASSKGLAGVEEQFF
>14|TRBV12-3/TRBV12-4|TRBJ1-2
CASSLSGSGNGYTF
>14|TRBV9|TRBJ2-1
CASSANGGINEQFF
>17|TRBV20-1|TRBJ2-1
CSATAGQRGVSYNEQFF
>16|TRBV4-1|TRBJ2-7
CASSRLESGGTYEQYF
>14|TRBV11-1|TRBJ2-1
CASTAGVAYNEQFF
>16|TRBV14|TRBJ2-5
CASSQVPGVVVETQYF
>15|TRBV28|TRBJ2-7
CASSPSSGDGYEQYF
>16|TRBV6-2/TRBV6-3|TRBJ1-5
CASSYVGTGMYQPQHF
>17|TRBV28|TRBJ2-1
CASSLPHRGNGYNEQFF
>15|TRBV20-1|TRBJ1-5
CSARPGQGLNQPQHF
>12|TRBV9|TRBJ2-1
CASSTLGNEQFF
>14|TRBV3-1|TRBJ1-2
CASSQEQGLRGYTF
>9|TRBV5-6|TRBJ2-1
CANPEKQFF
>15|TRBV6-1|TRBJ1-5
CASSVDRGPNQPQHF
>16|TRBV18|TRBJ2-7
CASSPPYRTTTYEQYF
>13|TRBV29-1|TRBJ1-4
CSVWGREGEKLFF
>16|TRBV29-1|TRBJ2-1
CSVEAPGTGGLNEQFF
>16|TRBV20-1|TRBJ1-5
CSASQQGDISNQPQHF
>12|TRBV12-3/TRBV12-4|TRBJ2-7
CASSLTGAEQYF
>14|TRBV5-1|TRBJ1-4
CASSTPDLEEKLFF
>15|TRBV29-1|TRBJ1-1
CSVEGWAGVDTEAFF
>13|TRBV2|TRBJ1-1
CASRATGDTEAFF
>15|TRBV4-2|TRBJ2-3
CASSQDFTGTDTQYF
>15|TRBV19|TRBJ2-4
CASSINLATVNIQYF
>14|TRBV6-1|TRBJ1-6
CASRDAQDTSPLHF
>16|TRBV5-5|TRBJ2-7
CASSLLLGLATYEQYF
>14|TRBV9|TRBJ2-7
CASSVGQGDYEQYF
>14|TRBV20-1|TRBJ1-1
CSASKFPMNTEAFF
>14|TRBV7-2|TRBJ2-7
CASGLYRSSYEQYF